This is a list of T cell receptor beta chains from one sample in a study of T cell changes during pregnancy in multiple sclerosis. Generated by immunoSEQ multiplex PCR, the TCRdb table keeps only in-frame clones and is missing some. The repertoire includes 60,000 to 75,000 clones, about 90% of them detected once, and around 1.3% sits in the top ten. This material consisted of peripheral blood, taken in the second trimester of pregnancy. The receptors derive from a female donor in good health, enrolled as a control in a pregnancy study. Each CDR3 is given without its conserved first and last residue. Not all rows give a size; the values are once, few, many and, for expanded clones, a class.

abundance,j_gene,v_gene,CDR3aa
NA,TRBJ1-1,TRBV5-6,ASSRGQMNTEAF
NA,TRBJ1-4,TRBV5-1,ASSRDRTTNEKLF
NA,TRBJ2-3,TRBV15,ATSPSGGKDTQY
NA,TRBJ2-3,TRBV13,ASSLAGPAGDTQY
NA,TRBJ2-3,TRBV14,ASSQFEGYSDTQY
NA,TRBJ2-2,TRBV27,ASSLGTDTGELF
NA,TRBJ1-1,TRBV4-3,ASSQSGQGRRLYTEAF
NA,TRBJ2-1,TRBV7-6,ASSLRPSGNDEQF
once,NA,TRBV28,ASSPFRQGGSYEQY
NA,TRBJ2-5,TRBV15,ATSRDSGGPETQY
NA,TRBJ2-2,TRBV7-6,ASSSVGELF
NA,TRBJ1-6,TRBV11-1,ASSLEEAPINSPLH
NA,TRBJ2-1,TRBV7-8,ASSPSGIDEQF
NA,TRBJ2-2,TRBV5-7,ASRAYLAGAGELF
NA,TRBJ1-2,TRBV4-2,ASSQGSGGIYGYT
NA,TRBJ1-5,TRBV5-1,ASSLGAEGAQH
NA,TRBJ2-1,TRBV15,ATSRDTAASGYNEQF
NA,TRBJ2-4,TRBV6-4,ASTDLREPVAKNIQY
NA,TRBJ2-7,TRBV27,ASRGGPTSSYEQY
NA,TRBJ1-5,TRBV7-2,ASSPNAGTGHHQPQH
NA,NA,TRBV2,ASSEIEQYEQY
NA,TRBJ2-3,TRBV14,ASSQSFPGQGHTDTQY
NA,TRBJ2-7,TRBV6-5,ASSRTPPYEQY
NA,TRBJ2-2,TRBV9,ASSSGRGTSGLTGELF
once,TRBJ2-7,TRBV9,ASSVGGSVYEQY
NA,TRBJ2-7,TRBV5-5,ASSWTGDEQY
NA,TRBJ1-3,TRBV10-1,ASLQDRENGNTIY
NA,TRBJ1-1,TRBV5-1,ASSLGRLAGNTEAF
NA,TRBJ2-1,TRBV27,ASRTLAGTSYNEQF
NA,TRBJ1-1,TRBV18,ASSPGRENTEAF
few,TRBJ1-1,TRBV5-1,ASSLQGMNTEAF
NA,TRBJ1-2,TRBV28,ASSWDRRFYGYT
NA,TRBJ2-2,TRBV27,ARQGLAGITGELF
NA,TRBJ1-6,TRBV18,ASSLQDRDSPLH
NA,TRBJ2-7,TRBV7-9,ASSLALGQGSYMAYEQY
once,TRBJ2-3,TRBV29-1,SAAGGQEDTQY
NA,TRBJ2-1,TRBV11-3,ASSLQGSGGSSYNEQF
NA,TRBJ1-1,TRBV7-6,ASSSVDKNTEAF
NA,TRBJ1-2,TRBV11-2,ASSMTGLGGGYT
NA,TRBJ2-1,TRBV5-5,ASSPGTGNSYNEQF
NA,TRBJ1-2,TRBV4-2,ASSQAPDRPGYT
NA,TRBJ2-1,TRBV15,ATSRDPSVINEQF
NA,TRBJ2-7,TRBV5-1,ASSLMMAGGGREQY
NA,TRBJ2-1,TRBV11-2,ASSAEVGTGLVDEQF
NA,TRBJ1-5,TRBV7-8,ASSPPLWANQPQH